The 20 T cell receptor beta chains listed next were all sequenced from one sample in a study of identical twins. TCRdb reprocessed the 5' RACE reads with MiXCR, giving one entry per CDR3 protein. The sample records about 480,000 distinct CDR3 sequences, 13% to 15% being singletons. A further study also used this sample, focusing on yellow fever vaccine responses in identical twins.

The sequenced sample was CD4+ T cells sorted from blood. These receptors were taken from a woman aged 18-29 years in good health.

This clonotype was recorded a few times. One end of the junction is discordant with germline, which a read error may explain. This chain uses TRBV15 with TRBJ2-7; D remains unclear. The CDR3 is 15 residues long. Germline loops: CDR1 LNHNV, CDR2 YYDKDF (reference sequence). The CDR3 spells CATSRENRASHEQYF. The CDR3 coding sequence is TGTGCCACCAGCAGAGAGAACCGGGCCTCCCACGAGCAGTACTTC. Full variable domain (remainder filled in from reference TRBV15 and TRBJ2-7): DAMVIQNPRYQVTQFGKPVTLSCSQTLNHNVMYWYQQKSSQAPKLLFHYYDKDFNNEADTPDNFQSRRPNTSFCFLDIRSPGLGDTAMYLCATSRENRASHEQYFGPGTRLTVT.

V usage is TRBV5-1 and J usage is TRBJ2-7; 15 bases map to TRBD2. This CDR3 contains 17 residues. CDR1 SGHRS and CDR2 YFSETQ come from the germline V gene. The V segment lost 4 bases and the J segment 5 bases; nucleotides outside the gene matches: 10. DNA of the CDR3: TGCGCCAGCAGCCCGGGACTAGCGGGAGGCCTGGGGAACGAGCAGTACTTC. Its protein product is CASSPGLAGGLGNEQYF.

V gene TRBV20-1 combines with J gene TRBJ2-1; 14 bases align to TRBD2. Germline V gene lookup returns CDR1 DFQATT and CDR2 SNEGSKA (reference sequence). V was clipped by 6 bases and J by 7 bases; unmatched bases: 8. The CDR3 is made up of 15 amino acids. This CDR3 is CSARRGLAGVNEQFF. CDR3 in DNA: TGCAGTGCCCGTAGGGGACTAGCGGGAGTTAATGAGCAGTTCTTC.

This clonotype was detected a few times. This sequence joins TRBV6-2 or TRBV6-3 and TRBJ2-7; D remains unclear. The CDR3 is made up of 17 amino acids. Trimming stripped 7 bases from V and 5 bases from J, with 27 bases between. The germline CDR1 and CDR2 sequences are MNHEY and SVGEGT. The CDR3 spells CASTKKRFSERGHEQYF. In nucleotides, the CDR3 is TGTGCCAGCACTAAAAAAAGGTTCAGCGAAAGAGGACACGAGCAGTACTTC.

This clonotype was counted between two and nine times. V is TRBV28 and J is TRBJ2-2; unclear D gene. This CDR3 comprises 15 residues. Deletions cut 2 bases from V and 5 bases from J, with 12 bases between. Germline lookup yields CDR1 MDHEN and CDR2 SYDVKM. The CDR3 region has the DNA TGTGCCAGCAGTTTACCCGGACCCGGGACCGGGGAGCTGTTTTTT. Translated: CASSLPGPGTGELFF.

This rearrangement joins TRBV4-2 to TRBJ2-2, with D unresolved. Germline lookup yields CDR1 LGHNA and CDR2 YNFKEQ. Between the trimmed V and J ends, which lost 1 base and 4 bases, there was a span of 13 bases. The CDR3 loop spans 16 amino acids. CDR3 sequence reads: CASSQVLGSGTGELFF. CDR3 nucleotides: TGTGCCAGCAGCCAAGTTTTAGGGTCGGGCACCGGGGAGCTGTTTTTT.

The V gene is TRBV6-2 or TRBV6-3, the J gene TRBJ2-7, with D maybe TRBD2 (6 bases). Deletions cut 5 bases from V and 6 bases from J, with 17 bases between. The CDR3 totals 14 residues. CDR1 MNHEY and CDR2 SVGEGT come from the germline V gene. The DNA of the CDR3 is TGTGCCAGCAGTCGACCGGGAGAGGGTCGCGAGCAGTACTTC. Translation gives CASSRPGEGREQYF.

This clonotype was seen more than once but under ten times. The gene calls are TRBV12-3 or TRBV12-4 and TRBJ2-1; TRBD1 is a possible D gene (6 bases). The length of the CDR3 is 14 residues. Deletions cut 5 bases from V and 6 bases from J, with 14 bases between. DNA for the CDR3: TGTGCCAGCAGTCCAGGACAGAAAATCAATGAGCAGTTCTTC. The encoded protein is CASSPGQKINEQFF.

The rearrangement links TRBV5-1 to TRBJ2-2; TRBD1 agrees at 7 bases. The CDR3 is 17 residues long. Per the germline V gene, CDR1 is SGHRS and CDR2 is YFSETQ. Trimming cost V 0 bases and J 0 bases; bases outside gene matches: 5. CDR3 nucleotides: TGCGCCAGCAGCTTGGAGCCAGGGGGTTCGAACACCGGGGAGCTGTTTTTT. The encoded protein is CASSLEPGGSNTGELFF.

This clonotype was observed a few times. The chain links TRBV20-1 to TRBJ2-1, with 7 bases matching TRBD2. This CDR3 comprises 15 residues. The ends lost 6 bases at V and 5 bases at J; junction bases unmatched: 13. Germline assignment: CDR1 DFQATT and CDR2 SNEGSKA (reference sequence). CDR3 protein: CSAPRAGVGDNEQFF. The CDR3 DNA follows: TGCAGTGCCCCAAGGGCGGGAGTAGGTGACAATGAGCAGTTCTTC.

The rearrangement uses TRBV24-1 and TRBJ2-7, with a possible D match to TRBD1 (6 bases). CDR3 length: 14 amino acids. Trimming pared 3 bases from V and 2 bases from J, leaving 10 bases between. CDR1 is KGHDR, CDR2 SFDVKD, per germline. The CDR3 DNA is TGTGCCACCAGTGATGGTAGGGGGACCTACGAGCAGTACTTC. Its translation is CATSDGRGTYEQYF.

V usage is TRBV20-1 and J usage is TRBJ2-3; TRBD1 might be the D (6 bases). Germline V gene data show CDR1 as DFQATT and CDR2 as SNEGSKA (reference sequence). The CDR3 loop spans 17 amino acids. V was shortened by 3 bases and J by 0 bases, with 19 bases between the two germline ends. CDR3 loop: CSASPSVGTGSTDTQYF. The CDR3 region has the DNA TGCAGTGCTAGCCCAAGCGTGGGAACAGGGAGCACAGATACGCAGTATTTT.

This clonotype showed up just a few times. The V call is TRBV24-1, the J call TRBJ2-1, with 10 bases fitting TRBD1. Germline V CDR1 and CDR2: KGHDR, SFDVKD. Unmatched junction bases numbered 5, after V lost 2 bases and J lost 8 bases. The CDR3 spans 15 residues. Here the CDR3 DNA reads TGTGCCACCAGTGATTCGGGACAGGGGATATATGAGCAGTTCTTC. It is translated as CATSDSGQGIYEQFF.

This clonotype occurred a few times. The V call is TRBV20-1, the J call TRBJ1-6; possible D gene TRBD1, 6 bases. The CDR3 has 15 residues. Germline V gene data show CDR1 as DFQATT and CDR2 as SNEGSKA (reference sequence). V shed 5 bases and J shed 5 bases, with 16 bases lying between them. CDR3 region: CSAAPTGLDNSPLHF. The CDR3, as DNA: TGCAGTGCTGCCCCAACAGGGTTGGATAATTCACCCCTCCACTTT.

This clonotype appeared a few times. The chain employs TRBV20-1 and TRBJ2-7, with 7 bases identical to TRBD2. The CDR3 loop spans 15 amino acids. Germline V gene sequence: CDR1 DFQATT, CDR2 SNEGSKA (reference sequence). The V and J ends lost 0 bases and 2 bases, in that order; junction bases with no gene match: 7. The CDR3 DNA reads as TGCAGTGCTAGAGATTGGGGGGGAGCGACCTACGAGCAGTACTTC. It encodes CSARDWGGATYEQYF.

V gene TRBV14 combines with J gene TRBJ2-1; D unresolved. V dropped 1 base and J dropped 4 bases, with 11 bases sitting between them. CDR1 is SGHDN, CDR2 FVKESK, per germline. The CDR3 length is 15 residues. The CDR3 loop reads CASSQGGSRYNEQFF. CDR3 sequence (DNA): TGTGCCAGCAGCCAAGGAGGTAGCAGATACAATGAGCAGTTCTTC.

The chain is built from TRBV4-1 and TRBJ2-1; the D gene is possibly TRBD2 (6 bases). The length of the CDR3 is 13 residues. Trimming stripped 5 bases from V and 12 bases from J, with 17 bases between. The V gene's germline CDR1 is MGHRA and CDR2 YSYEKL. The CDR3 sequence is CASSASSGRTQFF. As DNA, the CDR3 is TGCGCCAGCAGCGCCTCGAGCGGGCGGACGCAGTTCTTC.

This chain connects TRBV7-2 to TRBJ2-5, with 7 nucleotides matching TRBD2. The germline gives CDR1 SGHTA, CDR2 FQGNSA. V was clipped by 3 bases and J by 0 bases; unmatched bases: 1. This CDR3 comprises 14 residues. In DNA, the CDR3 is TGTGCCAGCAGCTTCAGCGGGAACCAAGAGACCCAGTACTTC. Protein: CASSFSGNQETQYF.

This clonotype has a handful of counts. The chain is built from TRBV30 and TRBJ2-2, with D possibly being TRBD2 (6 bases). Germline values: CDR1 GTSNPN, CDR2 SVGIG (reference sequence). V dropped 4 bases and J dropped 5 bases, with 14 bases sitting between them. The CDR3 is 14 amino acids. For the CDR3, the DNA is TGTGCCTGGACCCACGGGGGTAATACCGGGGAGCTGTTTTTT. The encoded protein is CAWTHGGNTGELFF.

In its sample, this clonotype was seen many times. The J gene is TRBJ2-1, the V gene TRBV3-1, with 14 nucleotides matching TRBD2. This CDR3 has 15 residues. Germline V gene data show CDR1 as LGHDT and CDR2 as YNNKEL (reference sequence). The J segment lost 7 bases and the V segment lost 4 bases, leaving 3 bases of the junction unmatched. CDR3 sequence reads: CASSRTSGGRNEQFF. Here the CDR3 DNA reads TGTGCCAGCAGCCGGACTAGCGGGGGGAGGAATGAGCAGTTCTTC.